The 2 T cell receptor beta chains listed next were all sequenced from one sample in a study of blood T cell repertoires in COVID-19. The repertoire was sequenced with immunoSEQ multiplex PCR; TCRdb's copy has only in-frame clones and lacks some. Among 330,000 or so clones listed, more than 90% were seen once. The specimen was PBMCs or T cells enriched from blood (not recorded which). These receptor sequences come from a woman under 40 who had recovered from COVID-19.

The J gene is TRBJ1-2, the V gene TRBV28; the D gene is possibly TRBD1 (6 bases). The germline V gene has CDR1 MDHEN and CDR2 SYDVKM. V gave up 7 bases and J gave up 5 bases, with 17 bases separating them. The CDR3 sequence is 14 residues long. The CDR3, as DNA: TGTGCCAGCACCTCGGGGGGGGGCCTTTATGGCTACACCTTC. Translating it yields CASTSGGGLYGYTF.

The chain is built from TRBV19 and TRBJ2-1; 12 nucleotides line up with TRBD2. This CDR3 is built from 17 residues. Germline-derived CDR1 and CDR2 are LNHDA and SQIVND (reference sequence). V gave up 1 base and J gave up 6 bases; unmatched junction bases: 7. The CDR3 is CASSIGAGLAGFNEQFF. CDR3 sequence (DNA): TGTGCCAGTAGTATAGGAGCCGGACTAGCGGGGTTCAATGAGCAGTTCTTC.